The T cell receptor beta chain under discussion was sequenced for a study of blood T cell repertoires in COVID-19. Study-wide background: The study drew acute and convalescent COVID-19 samples from the United States, Italy and Spain.

The germline V gene encodes CDR1 SGHRS and CDR2 YFSETQ. There are 14 residues in the CDR3. Trimming removed 7 bases from V and 7 bases from J; junction bases left unmatched: 10. In the authors' methods: Quantification of nucleated cells was approximated via reference gene primer amplification. Clones were sequenced by immunoSEQ multiplex PCR, and TCRdb holds only the in-frame ones, with some missing. V and J calls and clone size are copied from that table; D and trimming were computed from the DNA. Of fewer than 200,000 clones in the sample, around 80% are singletons; the top ten hold about 8%. Followed over time, Seattle patients had been enrolled while infection was active.

The rearrangement joins TRBV5-1 to TRBJ2-3, with 9 nucleotides matching TRBD2. Sequencing was carried out using peripheral blood. The sequence was collected from a woman aged 55 to 70 with COVID-19, enrolled during active disease. The CDR3 is CASSGRGGSNTQYF. In nucleotides, the CDR3 is TGCGCCAGCTCGGGGCGGGGGGGCTCGAATACGCAGTATTTT.